The sequence of this T cell receptor beta chain was determined in a study of tumor-infiltrating lymphocytes in localized non-small cell lung cancer. The overall study: The cohort mixed smokers and never-smokers, several histologies, and some post-neoadjuvant-chemotherapy samples.

Here immunoSEQ multiplex PCR was the method, and the copy in TCRdb shows in-frame clones only, minus some. The data hold some 9,200 clones, with around 81% observed a single time. This CDR3 spans 15 amino acids. CDR1 SNHLY and CDR2 FYNNEI come from the germline V gene. J is TRBJ2-5 and V is TRBV2; D might be TRBD1 (6 bases). The closer fit of TRBJ2-7 to the DNA end suggests the J call may be wrong. The sequence was collected from a human donor with non-small cell lung cancer. Sequences were obtained from uninvolved lung tissue not adjacent to the tumor. The CDR3 DNA reads TGTGCCAGCACGCTAGTCCAGGGGTACTCCTACGAGCAGTACTTC. Translated: CASTLVQGYSYEQYF.